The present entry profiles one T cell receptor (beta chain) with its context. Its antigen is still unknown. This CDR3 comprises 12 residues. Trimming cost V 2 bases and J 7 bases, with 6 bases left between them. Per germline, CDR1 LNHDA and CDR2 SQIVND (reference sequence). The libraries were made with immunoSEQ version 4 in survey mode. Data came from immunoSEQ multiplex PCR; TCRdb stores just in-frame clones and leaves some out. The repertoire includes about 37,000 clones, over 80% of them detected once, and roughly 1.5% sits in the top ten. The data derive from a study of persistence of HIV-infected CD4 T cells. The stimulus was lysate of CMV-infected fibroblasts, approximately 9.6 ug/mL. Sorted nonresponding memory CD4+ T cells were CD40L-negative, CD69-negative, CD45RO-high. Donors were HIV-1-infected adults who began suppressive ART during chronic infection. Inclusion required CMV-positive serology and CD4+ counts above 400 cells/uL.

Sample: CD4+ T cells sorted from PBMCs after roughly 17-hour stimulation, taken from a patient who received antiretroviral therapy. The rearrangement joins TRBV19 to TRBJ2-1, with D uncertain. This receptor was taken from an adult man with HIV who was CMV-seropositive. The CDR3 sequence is CASSIQVNEQFF. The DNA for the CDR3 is TGTGCCAGTAGTATACAAGTAAATGAGCAGTTCTTC.